The source of this T cell receptor beta chain is a study of T cell responses to AZD1222 COVID-19 vaccine. Study outcomes and limitations: A reported finding is that nearly half of spike-specific TCRs target unmutated variant regions.

Concerning this clone: The target antigen is unknown.

TCRdb keeps only in-frame clones here, not all; method: immunoSEQ multiplex PCR. The sample lists around 140,000 clones; roughly 85% were seen once. The V segment lost 5 bases and the J segment 9 bases; nucleotides outside the gene matches: 13. CDR1 is SGHAT and CDR2 is FQNNGV in the germline V gene. CDR3 length: 14 residues. Source: peripheral blood, taken 28 days after the second dose of the MenACWY control vaccine. This chain uses TRBV11-2 with TRBJ2-7; TRBD1 matches at 7 bases. The TCR sequence derives from an adult who received the MenACWY meningococcal vaccine as a control. The CDR3 DNA is TGTGCCAGCAGCCCTCGGACAGGAGAGGCCTCGCAGTACGTC. It yields the protein CASSPRTGEASQYV.